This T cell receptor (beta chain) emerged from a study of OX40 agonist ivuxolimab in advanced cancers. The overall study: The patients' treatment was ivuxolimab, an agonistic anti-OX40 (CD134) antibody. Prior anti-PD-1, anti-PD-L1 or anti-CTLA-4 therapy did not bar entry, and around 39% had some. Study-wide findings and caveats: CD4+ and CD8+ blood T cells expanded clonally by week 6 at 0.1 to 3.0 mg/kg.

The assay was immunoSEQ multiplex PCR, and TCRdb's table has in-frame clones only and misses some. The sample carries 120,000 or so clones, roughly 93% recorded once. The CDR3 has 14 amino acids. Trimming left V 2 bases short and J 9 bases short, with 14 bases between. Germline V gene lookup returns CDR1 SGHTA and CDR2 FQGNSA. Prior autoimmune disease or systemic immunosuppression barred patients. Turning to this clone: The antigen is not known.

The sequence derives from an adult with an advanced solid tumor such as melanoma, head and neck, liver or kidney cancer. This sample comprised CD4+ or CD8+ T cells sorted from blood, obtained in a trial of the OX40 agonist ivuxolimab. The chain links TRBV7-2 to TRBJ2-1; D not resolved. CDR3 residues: CASSLLLAASEQFF. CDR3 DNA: TGTGCCAGCAGCTTACTCCTTGCGGCGAGTGAGCAGTTCTTC.